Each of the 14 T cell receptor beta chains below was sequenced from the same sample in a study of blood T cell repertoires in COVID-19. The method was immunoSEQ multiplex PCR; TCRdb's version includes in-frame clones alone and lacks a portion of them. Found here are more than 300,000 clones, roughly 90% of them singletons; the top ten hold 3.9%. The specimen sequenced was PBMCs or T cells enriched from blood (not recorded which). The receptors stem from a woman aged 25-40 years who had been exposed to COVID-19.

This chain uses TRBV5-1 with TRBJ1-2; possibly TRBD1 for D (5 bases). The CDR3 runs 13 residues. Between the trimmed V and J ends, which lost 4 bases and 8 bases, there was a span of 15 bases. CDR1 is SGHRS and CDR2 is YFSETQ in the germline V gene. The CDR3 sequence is CASSTQAIEGYTF. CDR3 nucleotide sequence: TGCGCCAGCAGCACACAGGCTATCGAAGGCTACACCTTC.

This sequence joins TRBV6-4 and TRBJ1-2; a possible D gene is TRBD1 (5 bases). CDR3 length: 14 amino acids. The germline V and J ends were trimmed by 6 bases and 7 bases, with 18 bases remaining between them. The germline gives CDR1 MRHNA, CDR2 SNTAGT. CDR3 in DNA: TGTGCCAGCAGAGCCCAGGGATTGTCCGGTGGCTACACCTTC. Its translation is CASRAQGLSGGYTF.

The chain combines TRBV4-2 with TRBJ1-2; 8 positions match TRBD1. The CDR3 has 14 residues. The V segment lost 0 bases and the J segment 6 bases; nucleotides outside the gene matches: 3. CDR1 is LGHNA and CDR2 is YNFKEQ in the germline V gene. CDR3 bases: TGTGCCAGCAGCCAAGACAGGGGGCGGAATGGCTACACCTTC. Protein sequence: CASSQDRGRNGYTF.

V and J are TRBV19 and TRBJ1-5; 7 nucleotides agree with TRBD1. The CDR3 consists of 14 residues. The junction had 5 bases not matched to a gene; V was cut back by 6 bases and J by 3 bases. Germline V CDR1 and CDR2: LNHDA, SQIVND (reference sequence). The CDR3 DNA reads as TGTGCCAGTAGGCCGGGACAGTTCAATCAGCCCCAGCATTTT. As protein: CASRPGQFNQPQHF.

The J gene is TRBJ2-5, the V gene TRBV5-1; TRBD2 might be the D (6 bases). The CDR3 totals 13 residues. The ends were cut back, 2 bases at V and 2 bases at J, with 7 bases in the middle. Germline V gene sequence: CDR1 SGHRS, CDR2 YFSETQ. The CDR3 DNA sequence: TGCGCCAGCAGCTTCCGGGGGCAAGAGACCCAGTACTTC. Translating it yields CASSFRGQETQYF.

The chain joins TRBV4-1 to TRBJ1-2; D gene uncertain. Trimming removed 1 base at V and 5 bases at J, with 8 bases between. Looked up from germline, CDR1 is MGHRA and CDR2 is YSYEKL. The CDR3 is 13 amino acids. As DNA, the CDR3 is TGCGCCAGCAGCCAAGGAGGTGATTATGGCTACACCTTC. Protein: CASSQGGDYGYTF.

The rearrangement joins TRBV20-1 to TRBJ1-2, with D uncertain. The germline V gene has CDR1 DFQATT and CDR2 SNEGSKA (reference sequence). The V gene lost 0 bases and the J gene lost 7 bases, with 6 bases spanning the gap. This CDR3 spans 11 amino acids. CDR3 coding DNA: TGCAGTGCTAGAGACAGGCCTGGCTACACCTTC. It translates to CSARDRPGYTF.

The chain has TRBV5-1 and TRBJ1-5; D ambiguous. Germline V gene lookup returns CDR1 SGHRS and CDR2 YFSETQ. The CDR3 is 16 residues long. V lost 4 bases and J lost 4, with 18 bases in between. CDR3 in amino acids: CASSPGGGGLNQPQHF. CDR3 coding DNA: TGCGCCAGCAGCCCCGGAGGTGGCGGACTGAATCAGCCCCAGCATTTT.

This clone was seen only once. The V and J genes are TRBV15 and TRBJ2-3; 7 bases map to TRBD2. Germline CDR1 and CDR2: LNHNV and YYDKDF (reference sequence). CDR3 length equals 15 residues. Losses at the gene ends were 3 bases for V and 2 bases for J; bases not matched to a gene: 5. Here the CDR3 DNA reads TGTGCCACCAGCAGTCTAGCGGTTCCCACAGATACGCAGTATTTT. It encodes CATSSLAVPTDTQYF.

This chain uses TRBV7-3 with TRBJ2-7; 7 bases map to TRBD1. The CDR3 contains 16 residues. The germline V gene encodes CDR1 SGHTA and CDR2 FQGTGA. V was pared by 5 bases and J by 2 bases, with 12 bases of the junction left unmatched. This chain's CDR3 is CASSTGPTGPPYEQYF. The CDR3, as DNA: TGTGCCAGCAGCACCGGGCCGACAGGGCCTCCCTACGAGCAGTACTTC.

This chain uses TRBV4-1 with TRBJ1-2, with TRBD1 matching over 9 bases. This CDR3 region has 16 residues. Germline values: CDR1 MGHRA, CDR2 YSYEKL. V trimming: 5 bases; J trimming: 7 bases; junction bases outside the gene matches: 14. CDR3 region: CASSYFLRDRVGGYTF. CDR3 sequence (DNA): TGCGCCAGCAGCTACTTTCTCCGGGACAGGGTGGGTGGCTACACCTTC.

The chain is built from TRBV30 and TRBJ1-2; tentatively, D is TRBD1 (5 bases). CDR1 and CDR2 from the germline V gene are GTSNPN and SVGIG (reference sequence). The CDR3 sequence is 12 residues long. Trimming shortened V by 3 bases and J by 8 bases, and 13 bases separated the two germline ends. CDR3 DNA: TGTGCCTGGAGGCCCGACAGTCACGGCTACACCTTC. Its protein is CAWRPDSHGYTF.

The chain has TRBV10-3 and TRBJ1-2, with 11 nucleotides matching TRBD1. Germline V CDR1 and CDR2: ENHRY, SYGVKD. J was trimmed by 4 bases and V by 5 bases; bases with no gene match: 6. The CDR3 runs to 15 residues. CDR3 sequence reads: CAISSSDRGPYGYTF. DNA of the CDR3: TGTGCCATCAGTTCATCGGACAGGGGGCCCTATGGCTACACCTTC.

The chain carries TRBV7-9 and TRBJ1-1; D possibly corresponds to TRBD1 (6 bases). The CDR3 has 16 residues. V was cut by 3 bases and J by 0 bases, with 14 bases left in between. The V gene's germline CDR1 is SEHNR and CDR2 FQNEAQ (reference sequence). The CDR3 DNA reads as TGTGCCAGCAGCTTCGGACAGAGAGGGATGAACACTGAAGCTTTCTTT. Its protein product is CASSFGQRGMNTEAFF. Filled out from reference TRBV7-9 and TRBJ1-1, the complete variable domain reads DTGVSQNPRHKITKRGQNVTFRCDPISEHNRLYWYRQTLGQGPEFLTYFQNEAQLEKSRLLSDRFSAERPKGSFSTLEIQRTEQGDSAMYLCASSFGQRGMNTEAFFGQGTRLTVV.